One and the same sample provided the 5 T cell receptor beta chains below, sequenced in a study of low-dose radiotherapy and immunotherapy resistance in tumors. Regarding time point: before trial treatment. Both TCRalpha and TCRbeta chains were reverse transcribed with V-gene-specific primers. With a constant-region primer and a V-primer adapter, TCRs were subjected to 20 PCR cycles of amplification. TCRdb analysed the reads with MiXCR anew, one entry per CDR3 protein. The sample lists 64,000 or so distinct CDR3 sequences, about a quarter occurring once. Sequenced material: PBMCs, taken before treatment. Receptors were obtained from a male donor with rectosigmoid adenocarcinoma.

This clonotype was counted a single time. J is TRBJ2-7 and V is TRBV28, with TRBD1 identical over 10 bases. V lost 1 base, J lost 3 bases, and 3 bases stayed unmatched. Germline assignment: CDR1 MDHEN and CDR2 SYDVKM. This CDR3 is built from 15 residues. The DNA for the CDR3 is TGTGCCAGCAGTTTATACGGGACAGGGGACTACGAGCAGTACTTC. This sequence encodes CASSLYGTGDYEQYF.

This clonotype was seen at least ten times. V and J are TRBV6-1 and TRBJ2-3; 7 nucleotides agree with TRBD1. Trimming at V came to 6 bases and at J to 4 bases, leaving 4 bases not matched to a gene. The CDR3 sequence is 13 residues long. CDR1 is MNHNS and CDR2 is SASEGT in the germline V gene. This CDR3 is CASSPTGSDTQYF. CDR3 sequence (DNA): TGTGCCAGCAGCCCGACAGGGTCAGATACGCAGTATTTT.

This clonotype was observed at least ten times. The rearrangement links TRBV23-1 to TRBJ1-4; D gene unclear. TRBV23-1 is filed as an ORF, its function uncertain. Trimming took off 4 bases at V and 3 bases at J, with 21 bases between the two ends. The CDR3 has 18 residues. The CDR3 nucleotides read TGCGCCAGCAGTCCCACCACCGGTCGCGGGATATCTAATGAAAAACTGTTTTTT. It codes for CASSPTTGRGISNEKLFF.

This clonotype has at least ten counts. The gene calls are TRBV11-2 and TRBJ2-1; D possibly corresponds to TRBD2 (5 bases). The V end was cut by 4 bases, the J end by 1 base, with 26 bases between. Per the germline V gene, CDR1 is SGHAT and CDR2 is FQNNGV. This CDR3 region has 20 residues. In DNA form, the CDR3 reads TGTGCCAGCAGCTCCCATTATCCGTCTGGGTGGGAGAATTCCTACAATGAGCAGTTCTTC. It yields the protein CASSSHYPSGWENSYNEQFF.

The count of this clonotype is one. It is unclear where the CDR3 begins or ends on the DNA, so no DNA is shown, and the CDR3 is as TCRdb lists it. The chain has TRBV29-1 and TRBJ2-2; the table's D call TRBD1 went unverified against the DNA. The CDR3 has 13 residues if both end residues are counted. Germline lookup yields CDR1 SQVTM and CDR2 ANQGSEA. This CDR3 reads CSGAEGSGELFFF.